A single sample gave rise to the 31 T cell receptor beta chains below, sequenced in a study of shared clonotypes between healthy human individuals. Profiling relied on immunoSEQ multiplex PCR, and the TCRdb table lists in-frame clones only, not all of them. Here the sample spans approximately 710,000 clones, roughly 91% being singletons. The sample comprised memory CD8+ T cells from PBMCs. Subset described: CD45RO+ cells pooled with CCR7-negative TemRA cells. These receptor sequences come from a young man in good health. Some clones in this sample may be carry-over from other donors' samples.

This clone was counted once. The rearrangement links TRBV29-1 to TRBJ1-2; no clear D. Trimming pared 6 bases from V and 4 bases from J, leaving 18 bases between. This CDR3 is 14 amino acids long. CDR1 SQVTM and CDR2 ANQGSEA come from the germline V gene. CDR3 sequence (DNA): TGCAGCGTCCTGGGGAGCGGCAGGCCCTATGGCTACACCTTC. Translated, it gives CSVLGSGRPYGYTF.

The chain has TRBV19 and TRBJ1-1; 7 nucleotides match TRBD1. With 5 bases clipped from V and 2 bases from J, the junction kept 8 bases outside the gene matches. Germline loops: CDR1 LNHDA, CDR2 SQIVND (reference sequence). The CDR3 covers 15 residues. CDR3 coding DNA: TGTGCCAGTAGTGGCAGGGGGATCGATAACACTGAAGCTTTCTTT. This gives the protein CASSGRGIDNTEAFF.

About this clone: Other nucleotide sequences in the sample specify the same CDR3. The gene calls are TRBV4-1 and TRBJ2-3; 8 bases map to TRBD1. V lost 3 bases and J lost 7; bases outside the gene matches: 15. The CDR3 runs to 17 residues. In germline, CDR1 is MGHRA, CDR2 YSYEKL. The DNA for the CDR3 is TGCGCCAGCAGCCAGCACCCTTTCAGGGGGCATTCTTATACGCAGTATTTT. Its protein is CASSQHPFRGHSYTQYF.

This clone was detected once. This chain links TRBV28 with TRBJ2-1, with 12 bases that match TRBD2. The trim removed 1 base at V and 4 bases at J, leaving 5 bases unmatched. The CDR3 length is 17 residues. Per germline, CDR1 MDHEN and CDR2 SYDVKM. CDR3 in amino acids: CASSLSASGREYNEQFF. DNA for the CDR3: TGTGCCAGCAGTTTATCGGCTAGCGGGAGGGAATACAATGAGCAGTTCTTC.

In its sample, this clone was seen many times. The rearrangement joins TRBV6-4 to TRBJ2-2; D remains ambiguous. Germline assignment: CDR1 MRHNA and CDR2 SNTAGT. V dropped 3 bases and J dropped 5 bases, with 7 bases sitting between them. The length of the CDR3 is 13 residues. The CDR3 region is CASSESSTGELFF. The CDR3 nucleotides read TGTGCCAGCAGTGAGAGTTCGACCGGGGAGCTGTTTTTT.

The chain employs TRBV19 and TRBJ2-5; 7 bases match TRBD2. The CDR3 has 15 residues. CDR1 and CDR2 (germline): LNHDA, SQIVND (reference sequence). V lost 0 bases, J lost 1 base, and 2 bases stayed unmatched. The CDR3 reads CASSIDGRAQETQYF. For the CDR3, the DNA is TGTGCCAGTAGTATAGATGGGAGGGCCCAAGAGACCCAGTACTTC.

Regarding this clone: The sample has other DNA sequences that encode this CDR3 too. The chain carries TRBV27 and TRBJ2-1, with D possibly TRBD2 on 5 matching bases. This CDR3 contains 15 residues. Per germline, CDR1 MNHEY and CDR2 SMNVEV (reference sequence). Trimming pared 2 bases from V and 0 bases from J, leaving 8 bases between. The CDR3 nucleotides are TGTGCCAGCAGTTTACGGGGAAGCTCCTACAATGAGCAGTTCTTC. Its translation is CASSLRGSSYNEQFF.

This chain connects TRBV27 to TRBJ1-1, with 8 bases fitting TRBD1. This CDR3 contains 15 residues. Germline CDR1 and CDR2: MNHEY and SMNVEV (reference sequence). V dropped 7 bases and J dropped 6; count of bases not matched to a gene: 13. CDR3: CASNPSRTGWSEAFF. CDR3 DNA: TGTGCCAGCAATCCCTCTCGGACAGGGTGGTCTGAAGCTTTCTTT.

The V and J genes are TRBV6-5 and TRBJ1-1; D is undetermined. Trimming took off 5 bases at V and 6 bases at J, with 13 bases between the two ends. The CDR3 extends over 13 amino acids. CDR1 and CDR2 from the germline V gene are MNHEY and SVGAGI. This chain's CDR3 is CASSTVRGAEAFF. The CDR3 DNA reads TGTGCCAGCAGTACAGTCCGCGGCGCTGAAGCTTTCTTT.

The chain has TRBV15 and TRBJ2-1; 8 nucleotides match TRBD1. The CDR3 consists of 17 residues. Losses at the gene ends were 1 base for V and 9 bases for J; bases not matched to a gene: 14. Germline loops: CDR1 LNHNV, CDR2 YYDKDF (reference sequence). CDR3: CATSRGGTGPKTAEQFF. The CDR3 coding sequence is TGTGCCACCAGCAGAGGGGGGACAGGTCCTAAAACGGCTGAGCAGTTCTTC.

The sample holds a few counts of this clone. The chain is built from TRBV21-1 and TRBJ2-1; the DNA was not used to check the table's D call, TRBD1. TRBV21-1 has pseudogene status. CDR3 size: 15 residues. CDR3 protein: CASRLGQADYNEQFF. For the CDR3, the DNA is TGTGCCAGCAGACTCGGACAGGCAGACTACAATGAGCAGTTCTTC.

The V gene is TRBV6-4, the J gene TRBJ2-7; 9 bases are shared with TRBD2. The V gene end was trimmed by 8 bases and the J gene end by 5 bases; junction bases not matched to a gene: 13. The germline V gene encodes CDR1 MRHNA and CDR2 SNTAGT. This CDR3 comprises 15 residues. CDR3 amino acids: CASRMDPREGHEQYF. The CDR3 DNA reads TGTGCCAGCCGCATGGACCCGCGGGAGGGCCACGAGCAGTACTTC.

The chain carries TRBV27 and TRBJ2-2; D perhaps matches TRBD2 (7 bases). The V end was cut by 5 bases, the J end by 6 bases, with 19 bases between. Germline CDR1 and CDR2: MNHEY and SMNVEV (reference sequence). The CDR3 contains 16 residues. The CDR3 spells CASSPRGGAPSGELFF. Written as DNA, the CDR3 is TGTGCCAGCAGTCCCAGGGGAGGGGCCCCGTCCGGGGAGCTGTTTTTT.

The chain links TRBV7-9 to TRBJ2-5, with TRBD1 identical over 9 bases. Germline values: CDR1 SEHNR, CDR2 FQNEAQ (reference sequence). V shed 1 base and J 3 bases; nucleotides not matched to a gene: 6. The CDR3 contains 16 residues. The CDR3 DNA reads TGTGCCAGCAGCTTAGTAGGACAGGGGTTAGAAGAGACCCAGTACTTC. Its translation: CASSLVGQGLEETQYF.

The rearrangement links TRBV28 to TRBJ1-1; no clear D gene. The CDR3 has 15 residues. The V gene lost 3 bases and the J gene lost 3 bases, with 14 bases spanning the gap. Germline-derived CDR1 and CDR2 are MDHEN and SYDVKM. The CDR3 region is CASSLSRRGYTEAFF. The CDR3 DNA follows: TGTGCCAGCAGTTTGTCAAGGCGAGGGTACACTGAAGCTTTCTTT.

This sequence joins TRBV4-1 and TRBJ2-2; 9 positions match TRBD2. Germline CDR1 is MGHRA and CDR2 is YSYEKL. After removal of 4 bases from V and 1 base from J, the junction contained 13 bases not matched to a gene. This CDR3 is 19 amino acids long. The CDR3 bases are TGCGCCAGCAGCCGTTTAAAACTTCGACTAGCGGAGAACACCGGGGAGCTGTTTTTT. Its translation: CASSRLKLRLAENTGELFF.

The chain uses TRBV11-2 and TRBJ2-1; 8 bases align to TRBD2. Germline V CDR1 and CDR2: SGHAT, FQNNGV. There are 15 residues in the CDR3. J was trimmed by 8 bases and V by 5 bases; bases with no gene match: 11. CDR3 coding DNA: TGTGCCAGCAGCACGGGACTAGGAGGTTTAGATGAGCAGTTCTTC. Translating gives CASSTGLGGLDEQFF. The variable domain in full, with the rest retrieved from reference TRBV11-2 and TRBJ2-1, is EAGVAQSPRYKIIEKRQSVAFWCNPISGHATLYWYQQILGQGPKLLIQFQNNGVVDDSQLPKDRFSAERLKGVDSTLKIQPAKLEDSAVYLCASSTGLGGLDEQFFGPGTRLTVL.

The chain joins TRBV9 to TRBJ1-5; D is possibly TRBD1 (6 bases). Trimming pared 2 bases from V and 9 bases from J, leaving 15 bases between. The CDR3 contains 14 residues. Germline loops: CDR1 SGDLS, CDR2 YYNGEE. Here the CDR3 reads CASSVGGGGWPQHF. The CDR3 DNA sequence: TGTGCCAGCAGCGTCGGGGGCGGGGGTTGGCCCCAGCATTTT.

CDR3 coding DNA: TGTGCCAGCAGCTTAGTCTTTGGAGCGGGAGGAGGGGGATACGAGCAGTACTTC. Protein product: CASSLVFGAGGGGYEQYF. The gene calls are TRBV11-2 and TRBJ2-7; 9 nucleotides agree with TRBD2. Looked up from germline, CDR1 is SGHAT and CDR2 is FQNNGV. This CDR3 has 18 amino acids. The junction had 14 bases not matched to a gene; V was cut back by 1 base and J by 4 bases.

The V and J genes are TRBV7-2 and TRBJ1-1; the D is unclear. Germline CDR1 reads SGHTA; CDR2 reads FQGNSA. V was trimmed by 1 base and J by 1 base, leaving 10 bases between them. The CDR3 is 15 residues long. Written as DNA, the CDR3 is TGTGCCAGCAGCTTAGTTCGCCAGGCGAACACTGAAGCTTTCTTT. Residues: CASSLVRQANTEAFF. Looking up the rest from reference TRBV7-2 and TRBJ1-1 gives the full variable domain: GAGVSQSPSNKVTEKGKDVELRCDPISGHTALYWYRQSLGQGLEFLIYFQGNSAPDKSGLPSDRFSAERTGGSVSTLTIQRTQQEDSAVYLCASSLVRQANTEAFFGQGTRLTVV.

J is TRBJ2-5 and V is TRBV30, with TRBD1 identical over 8 bases. Near its end, the DNA agrees better with TRBJ2-7, so the J call may be wrong. The CDR3 has 15 residues. Per the germline V gene, CDR1 is GTSNPN and CDR2 is SVGIG (reference sequence). The chain's CDR3 is CAWSVRTGNSYEQYF. The CDR3 nucleotides are TGTGCCTGGAGTGTAAGGACAGGGAATTCCTACGAGCAGTACTTC.

The chain links TRBV7-2 to TRBJ1-4; perhaps TRBD1 as D (6 bases). V lost 1 base and J lost 3, with 9 bases in between. The CDR3 sequence is 15 residues long. Germline-derived CDR1 and CDR2 are SGHTA and FQGNSA. The CDR3 region has the DNA TGTGCCAGCAGCTTAGACAGGGTTGCTAATGAAAAACTGTTTTTT. Translated, it gives CASSLDRVANEKLFF.

The rearrangement links TRBV30 to TRBJ1-1, with 7 bases identical to TRBD1. The germline V gene has CDR1 GTSNPN and CDR2 SVGIG (reference sequence). This CDR3 has 16 amino acids. V was clipped by 0 bases and J by 6 bases; unmatched bases: 13. The CDR3 sequence: CAWSVKGAGGIPEAFF. CDR3 nucleotide sequence: TGTGCCTGGAGTGTAAAAGGAGCAGGGGGGATCCCTGAAGCTTTCTTT. The whole variable domain, filled in from reference TRBV30 and TRBJ1-1, reads SQTIHQWPATLVQPVGSPLSLECTVEGTSNPNLYWYRQAAGRGLQLLFYSVGIGQISSEVPQNLSASRPQDRQFILSSKKLLLSDSGFYLCAWSVKGAGGIPEAFFGQGTRLTVV.

This sequence joins TRBV9 and TRBJ2-5; the D gene could be TRBD1 or TRBD2 (5 bases each). Trimming removed 2 bases at V and 6 bases at J, with 11 bases between. Germline loops: CDR1 SGDLS, CDR2 YYNGEE. The CDR3 consists of 13 residues. The CDR3 loop reads CASSVTGTKTQYF. The CDR3 bases are TGTGCCAGCAGCGTCACCGGGACCAAGACCCAGTACTTC.

Only one count was recorded for this clone. V gene TRBV2 combines with J gene TRBJ1-3; D call uncertain. Per the germline V gene, CDR1 is SNHLY and CDR2 is FYNNEI. The CDR3 extends over 14 amino acids. V lost 2 bases and J 5 bases, leaving 10 bases between the germline ends. The CDR3 coding sequence is TGTGCCAGCAGTGAATCGATGACCCGAAACACCATATATTTT. Protein: CASSESMTRNTIYF. Variable domain in full (rest from reference TRBV2 and TRBJ1-3): EPEVTQTPSHQVTQMGQEVILRCVPISNHLYFYWYRQILGQKVEFLVSFYNNEISEKSEIFDDQFSVERPDGSNFTLKIRSTKLEDSAMYFCASSESMTRNTIYFGEGSWLTVV.

The CDR3 loop is CASSFSDWGRKSEAFF. The CDR3 DNA reads TGTGCCAGCAGCTTCTCAGATTGGGGCCGAAAGAGTGAAGCTTTCTTT. This chain uses TRBV11-3 with TRBJ1-1, with a possible D match to TRBD1 (5 bases). Trimming removed 3 bases at V and 7 bases at J, with 21 bases between. Germline lookup yields CDR1 SGHNT and CDR2 YENEEA. The CDR3 covers 16 residues.

The chain employs TRBV7-3 and TRBJ1-1; D gene ambiguous. This CDR3 has 15 amino acids. The V end lost 1 base, the J end lost 2 bases, and 11 bases lay between the germline ends. CDR1 and CDR2 (germline): SGHTA, FQGTGA. In DNA, the CDR3 is TGTGCCAGCAGCTTAATAAGATCGATAAACACTGAAGCTTTCTTT. Residues: CASSLIRSINTEAFF.

The chain is built from TRBV15 and TRBJ2-3, with D maybe TRBD2 (5 bases). Trimming shortened V by 5 bases and J by 4 bases, and 16 bases separated the two germline ends. CDR1 is LNHNV and CDR2 is YYDKDF in the germline V gene (reference sequence). The CDR3 covers 15 residues. CDR3 nucleotide sequence: TGTGCCACCAGCGGTAAACTTGCGGGTTCAGATACGCAGTATTTT. Protein product: CATSGKLAGSDTQYF.

This clone was counted once. The rearrangement links TRBV6-5 to TRBJ2-7; D uncertain. Germline lookup yields CDR1 MNHEY and CDR2 SVGAGI. V was clipped by 1 base and J by 3 bases, with 13 bases between them. The CDR3 extends over 15 amino acids. The CDR3 spells CASSYLAGWNYEQYF. DNA of the CDR3: TGTGCCAGCAGTTACTTGGCAGGTTGGAACTACGAGCAGTACTTC.

The chain uses TRBV27 and TRBJ2-1; TRBD2 matches 7 bases. The CDR3 is 16 residues long. Germline CDR1 and CDR2: MNHEY and SMNVEV (reference sequence). The junction had 13 bases not matched to a gene; V was cut back by 5 bases and J by 6 bases. CDR3 sequence (DNA): TGTGCCAGCAGTGTGTCTAGCGGAGCCTCCCCCAATGAGCAGTTCTTC. Translation gives CASSVSSGASPNEQFF.

This clone came up a few times. This chain links TRBV29-1 with TRBJ1-1; maybe TRBD1 (5 bases). The CDR3 has 13 amino acids. From germline, CDR1 is SQVTM and CDR2 ANQGSEA. Trimming took 4 bases from V and 5 from J, leaving 14 bases between them. CDR3 protein: CSVVSGAWTEAFF. CDR3 nucleotide sequence: TGCAGCGTTGTATCTGGGGCTTGGACTGAAGCTTTCTTT.